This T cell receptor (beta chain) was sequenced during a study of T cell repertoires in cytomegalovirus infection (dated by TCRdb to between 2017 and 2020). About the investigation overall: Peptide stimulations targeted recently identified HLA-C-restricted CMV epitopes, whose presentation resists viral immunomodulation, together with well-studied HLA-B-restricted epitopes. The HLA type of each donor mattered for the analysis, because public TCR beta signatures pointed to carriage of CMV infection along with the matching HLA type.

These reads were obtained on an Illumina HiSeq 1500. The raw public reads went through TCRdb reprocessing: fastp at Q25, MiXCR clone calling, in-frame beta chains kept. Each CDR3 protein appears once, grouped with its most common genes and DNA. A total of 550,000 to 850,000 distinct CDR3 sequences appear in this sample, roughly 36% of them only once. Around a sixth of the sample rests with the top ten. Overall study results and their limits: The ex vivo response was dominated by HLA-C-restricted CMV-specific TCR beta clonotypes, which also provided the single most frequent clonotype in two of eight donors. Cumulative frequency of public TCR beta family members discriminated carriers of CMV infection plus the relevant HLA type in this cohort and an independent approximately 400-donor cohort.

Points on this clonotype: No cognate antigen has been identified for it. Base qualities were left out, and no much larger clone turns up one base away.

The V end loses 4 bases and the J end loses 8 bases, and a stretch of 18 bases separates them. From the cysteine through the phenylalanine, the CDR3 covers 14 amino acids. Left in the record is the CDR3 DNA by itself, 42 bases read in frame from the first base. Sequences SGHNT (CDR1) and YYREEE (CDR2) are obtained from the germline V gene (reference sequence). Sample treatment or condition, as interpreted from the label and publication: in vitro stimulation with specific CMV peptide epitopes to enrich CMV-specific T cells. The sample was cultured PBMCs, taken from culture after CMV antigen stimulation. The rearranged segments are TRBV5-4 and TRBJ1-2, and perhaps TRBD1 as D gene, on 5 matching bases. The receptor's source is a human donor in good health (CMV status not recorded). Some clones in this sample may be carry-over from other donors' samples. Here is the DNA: TGTGCCAGCAGCCGGGACGGCGGTTCGAGGGGCTACACCTTC. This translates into CASSRDGGSRGYTF.